This T cell receptor (beta chain) was recovered during a study of cytomegalovirus exposure and HLA in healthy donors. Whole-study context: Falling in the Caucasian-associated ancestry cluster were approximately 86% of approximately 400 genotyped donors. Study-wide results and caveats: It was reported that the classifier diagnosed cytomegalovirus status with high specificity and sensitivity in both the original and validation cohorts. With DRB1 most and HLA-C fewest, TCR association rates differed between HLA loci in a later analysis.

The PCR ran on 60 Vbeta and 13 Jbeta primers. This table comes from immunoSEQ multiplex PCR, and its TCRdb copy is limited to in-frame clones, with some not included. The sample contains 120,000 to 150,000 clones, roughly 80% of which appear only once. After removal of 5 bases from V and 3 bases from J, the junction contained 5 bases not matched to a gene. The CDR3 loop spans 15 amino acids. The germline V gene encodes CDR1 SSHAT and CDR2 FNYEAQ (reference sequence). Details on this clone: Its antigen is still unknown.

The gene calls are TRBV7-7 and TRBJ2-7, with 12 bases fitting TRBD2. The TCR sequence derives from a woman aged 25 to 45 in good health and CMV-seronegative. Sequencing input: PBMCs. CDR3 sequence reads: CASSPRLAGVYEQYF. CDR3 bases: TGTGCCAGCAGCCCGCGACTAGCGGGGGTCTACGAGCAGTACTTC. The whole variable domain, filled in from reference TRBV7-7 and TRBJ2-7, reads GAGVSQSPRYKVTKRGQDVTLRCDPISSHATLYWYQQALGQGPEFLTYFNYEAQPDKSGLPSDRFSAERPEGSISTLTIQRTEQRDSAMYRCASSPRLAGVYEQYFGPGTRLTVT.